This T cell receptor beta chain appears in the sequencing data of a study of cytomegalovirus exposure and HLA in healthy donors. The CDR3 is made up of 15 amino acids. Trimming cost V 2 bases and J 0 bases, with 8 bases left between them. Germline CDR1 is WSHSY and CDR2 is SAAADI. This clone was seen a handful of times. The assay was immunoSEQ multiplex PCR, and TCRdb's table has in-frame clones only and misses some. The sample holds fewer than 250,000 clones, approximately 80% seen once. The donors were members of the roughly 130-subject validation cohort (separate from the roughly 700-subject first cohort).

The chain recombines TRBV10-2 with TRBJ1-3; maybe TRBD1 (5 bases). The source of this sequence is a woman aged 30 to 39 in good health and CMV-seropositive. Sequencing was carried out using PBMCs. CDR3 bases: TGCGCCAGCAGTGAGCAGGGCGCCTCTGGAAACACCATATATTTT. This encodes CASSEQGASGNTIYF.